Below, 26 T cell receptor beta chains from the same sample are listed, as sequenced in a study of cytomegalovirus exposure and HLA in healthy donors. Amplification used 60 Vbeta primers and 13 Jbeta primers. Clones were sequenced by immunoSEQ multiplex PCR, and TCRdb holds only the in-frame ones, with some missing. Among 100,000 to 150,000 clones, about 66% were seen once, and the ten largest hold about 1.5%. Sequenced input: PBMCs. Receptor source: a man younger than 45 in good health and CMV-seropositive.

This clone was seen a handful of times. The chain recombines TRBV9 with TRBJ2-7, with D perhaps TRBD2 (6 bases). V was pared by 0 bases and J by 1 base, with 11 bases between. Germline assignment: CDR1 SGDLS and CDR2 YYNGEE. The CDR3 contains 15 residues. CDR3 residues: CASSVGTTSSYEQYF. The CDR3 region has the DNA TGTGCCAGCAGCGTAGGGACTACTTCATCCTACGAGCAGTACTTC.

CDR3 sequence (DNA): TGCAGCGTTGAAAGGGGAAACACTGAAGCTTTCTTT. As protein: CSVERGNTEAFF. This rearrangement joins TRBV29-1 to TRBJ1-1; perhaps TRBD1 as D (5 bases). The CDR3 totals 12 residues. Per the germline V gene, CDR1 is SQVTM and CDR2 is ANQGSEA. Between the trimmed V and J ends, which lost 2 bases and 2 bases, there was a span of 6 bases.

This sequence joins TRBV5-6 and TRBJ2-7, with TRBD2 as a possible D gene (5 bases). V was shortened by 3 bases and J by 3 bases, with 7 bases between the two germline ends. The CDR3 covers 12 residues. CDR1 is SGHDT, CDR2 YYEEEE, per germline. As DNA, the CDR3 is TGTGCCAGCAGCTCCGAGGGCTACGAGCAGTACTTC. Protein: CASSSEGYEQYF.

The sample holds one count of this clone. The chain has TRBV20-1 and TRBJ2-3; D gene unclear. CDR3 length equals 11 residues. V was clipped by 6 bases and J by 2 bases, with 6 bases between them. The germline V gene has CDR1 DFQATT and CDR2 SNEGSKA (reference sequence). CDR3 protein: CSAPITDTQYF. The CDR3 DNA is TGCAGTGCGCCTATCACAGATACGCAGTATTTT.

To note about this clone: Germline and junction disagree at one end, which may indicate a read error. The CDR3 coding sequence is TGCGCCAGCAGTGAGTGGTCTAGCGTTCTGGTCTTC. It specifies CASSEWSSVLVF. The J gene is TRBJ2-1, the V gene TRBV10-2; a possible D gene is TRBD2 (6 bases). The CDR3 covers 12 residues. CDR1 and CDR2 (germline): WSHSY, SAAADI.

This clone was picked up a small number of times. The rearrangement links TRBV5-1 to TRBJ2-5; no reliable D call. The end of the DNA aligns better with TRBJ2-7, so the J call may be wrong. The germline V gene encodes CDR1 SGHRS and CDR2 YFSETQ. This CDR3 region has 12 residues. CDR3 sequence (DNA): TGCGCCAGCAGTCCCCCGAGCTACGAGCAGTACTTC. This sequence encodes CASSPPSYEQYF.

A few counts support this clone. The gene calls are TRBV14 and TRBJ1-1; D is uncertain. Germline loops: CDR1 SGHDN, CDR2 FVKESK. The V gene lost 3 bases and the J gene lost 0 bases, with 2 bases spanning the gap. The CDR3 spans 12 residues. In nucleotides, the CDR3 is TGTGCCAGCAGCCACGTGAACACTGAAGCTTTCTTT. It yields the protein CASSHVNTEAFF.

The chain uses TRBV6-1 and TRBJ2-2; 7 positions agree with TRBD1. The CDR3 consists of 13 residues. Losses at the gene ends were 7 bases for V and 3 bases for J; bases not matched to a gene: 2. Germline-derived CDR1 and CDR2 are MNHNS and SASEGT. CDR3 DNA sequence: TGTGCCAGCACACAGGGGTACACCGGGGAGCTGTTTTTT. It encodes CASTQGYTGELFF.

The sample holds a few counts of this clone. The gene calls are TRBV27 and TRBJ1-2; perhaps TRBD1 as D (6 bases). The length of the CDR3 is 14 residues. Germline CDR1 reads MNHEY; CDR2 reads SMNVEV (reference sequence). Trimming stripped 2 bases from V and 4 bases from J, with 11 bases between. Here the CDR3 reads CASSLGGQPYGYTF. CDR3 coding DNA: TGTGCCAGCAGTTTAGGGGGCCAGCCCTATGGCTACACCTTC.

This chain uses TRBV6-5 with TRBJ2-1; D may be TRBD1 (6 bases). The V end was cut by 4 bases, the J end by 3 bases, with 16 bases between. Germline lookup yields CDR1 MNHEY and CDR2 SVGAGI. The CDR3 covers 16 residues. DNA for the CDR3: TGTGCCAGCAGTTGGACCGGGACATATATCTACAATGAGCAGTTCTTC. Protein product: CASSWTGTYIYNEQFF.

CDR3 protein: CASSVADGWGGAGGGYTF. For the CDR3, the DNA is TGTGCCAGCAGCGTAGCTGATGGGTGGGGGGGCGCAGGAGGCGGCTACACCTTC. This chain uses TRBV9 with TRBJ1-2; D perhaps matches TRBD1 (6 bases). This CDR3 is built from 18 residues. Trimming left V 0 bases short and J 8 bases short, with 26 bases between. Per germline, CDR1 SGDLS and CDR2 YYNGEE.

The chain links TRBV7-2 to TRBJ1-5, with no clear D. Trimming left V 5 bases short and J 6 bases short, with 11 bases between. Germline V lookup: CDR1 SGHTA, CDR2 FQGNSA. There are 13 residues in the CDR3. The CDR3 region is CASSLQSGQPQHF. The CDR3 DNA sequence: TGTGCCAGCAGCCTCCAATCCGGTCAGCCCCAGCATTTT.

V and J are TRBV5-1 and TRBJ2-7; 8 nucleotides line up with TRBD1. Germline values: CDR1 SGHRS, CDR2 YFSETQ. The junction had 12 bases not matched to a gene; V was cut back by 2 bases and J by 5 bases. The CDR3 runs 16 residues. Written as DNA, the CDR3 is TGCGCCAGCAGCTTCTCCCCAGGGGGCCAGGGTGACGAGCAGTACTTC. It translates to CASSFSPGGQGDEQYF.

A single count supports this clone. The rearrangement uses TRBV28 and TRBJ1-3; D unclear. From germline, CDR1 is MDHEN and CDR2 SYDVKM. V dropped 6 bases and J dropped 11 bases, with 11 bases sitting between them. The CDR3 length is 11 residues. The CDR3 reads CASRAPTSIYF. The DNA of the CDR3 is TGTGCCAGCAGAGCTCCTACCTCCATATATTTT.

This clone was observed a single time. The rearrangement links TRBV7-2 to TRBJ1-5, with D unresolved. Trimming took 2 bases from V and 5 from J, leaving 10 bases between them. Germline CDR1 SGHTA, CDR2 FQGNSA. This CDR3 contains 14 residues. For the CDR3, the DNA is TGTGCCAGCAGCTTATTGTCGGGAGATCAGCCCCAGCATTTT. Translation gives CASSLLSGDQPQHF.

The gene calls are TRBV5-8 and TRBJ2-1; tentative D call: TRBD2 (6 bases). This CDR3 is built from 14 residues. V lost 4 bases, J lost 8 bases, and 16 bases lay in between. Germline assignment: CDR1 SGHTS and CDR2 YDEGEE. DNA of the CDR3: TGTGCCAGCAGCCTCTATGGAGGGATCGATGAGCAGTTCTTC. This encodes CASSLYGGIDEQFF.

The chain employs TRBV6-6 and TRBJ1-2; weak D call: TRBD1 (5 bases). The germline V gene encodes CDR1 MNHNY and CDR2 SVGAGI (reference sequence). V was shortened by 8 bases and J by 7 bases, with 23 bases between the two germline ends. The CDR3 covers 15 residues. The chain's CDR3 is CASSPRVRFTCGYTF. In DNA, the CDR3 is TGTGCCAGCTCCCCCAGGGTACGCTTTACGTGTGGCTACACCTTC.

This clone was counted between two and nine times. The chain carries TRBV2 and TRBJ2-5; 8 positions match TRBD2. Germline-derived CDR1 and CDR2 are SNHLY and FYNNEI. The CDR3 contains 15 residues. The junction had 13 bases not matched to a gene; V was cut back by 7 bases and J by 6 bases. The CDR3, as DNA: TGTGCCAGCATTCCGGGACTAGGAGGTCAACAGACCCAGTACTTC. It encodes CASIPGLGGQQTQYF.

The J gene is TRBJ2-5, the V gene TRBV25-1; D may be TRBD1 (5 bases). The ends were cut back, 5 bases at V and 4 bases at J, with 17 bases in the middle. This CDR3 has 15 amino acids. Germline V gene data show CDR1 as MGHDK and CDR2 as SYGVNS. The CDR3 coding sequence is TGTGCCAGCAGTCTCATTCTAGGGGCCGCAGAGACCCAGTACTTC. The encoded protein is CASSLILGAAETQYF.

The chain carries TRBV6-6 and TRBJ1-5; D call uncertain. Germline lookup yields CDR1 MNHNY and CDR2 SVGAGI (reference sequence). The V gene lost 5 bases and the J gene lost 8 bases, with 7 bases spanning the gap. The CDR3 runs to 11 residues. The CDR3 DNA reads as TGTGCCAGCAGTGGCGGGGAGCCCCAGCATTTT. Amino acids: CASSGGEPQHF.

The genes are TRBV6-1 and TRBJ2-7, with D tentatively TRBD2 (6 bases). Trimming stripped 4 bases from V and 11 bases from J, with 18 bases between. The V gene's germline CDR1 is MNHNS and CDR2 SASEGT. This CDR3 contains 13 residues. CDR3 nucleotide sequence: TGTGCCAGCAGTGCGGCCGGGAGTGCGTCCAAGTACTTC. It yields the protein CASSAAGSASKYF.

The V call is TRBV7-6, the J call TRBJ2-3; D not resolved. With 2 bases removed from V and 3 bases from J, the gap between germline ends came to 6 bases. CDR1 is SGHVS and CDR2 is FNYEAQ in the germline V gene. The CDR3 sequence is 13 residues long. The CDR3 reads CASSLKATDTQYF. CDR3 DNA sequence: TGTGCCAGCAGCTTAAAAGCGACAGATACGCAGTATTTT. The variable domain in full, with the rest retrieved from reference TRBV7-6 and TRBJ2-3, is GAGVSQSPRYKVTKRGQDVALRCDPISGHVSLYWYRQALGQGPEFLTYFNYEAQQDKSGLPNDRFSAERPEGSISTLTIQRTEQRDSAMYRCASSLKATDTQYFGPGTRLTVL.

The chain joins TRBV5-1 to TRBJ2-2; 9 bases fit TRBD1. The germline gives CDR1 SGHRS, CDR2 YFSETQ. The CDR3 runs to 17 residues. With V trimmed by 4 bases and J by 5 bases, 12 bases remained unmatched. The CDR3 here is CASSTGQGNMRTGELFF. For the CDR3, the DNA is TGCGCCAGCAGCACCGGACAGGGGAACATGAGGACCGGGGAGCTGTTTTTT. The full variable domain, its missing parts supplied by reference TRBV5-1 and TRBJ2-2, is KAGVTQTPRYLIKTRGQQVTLSCSPISGHRSVSWYQQTPGQGLQFLFEYFSETQRNKGNFPGRFSGRQFSNSRSEMNVSTLELGDSALYLCASSTGQGNMRTGELFFGEGSRLTVL.

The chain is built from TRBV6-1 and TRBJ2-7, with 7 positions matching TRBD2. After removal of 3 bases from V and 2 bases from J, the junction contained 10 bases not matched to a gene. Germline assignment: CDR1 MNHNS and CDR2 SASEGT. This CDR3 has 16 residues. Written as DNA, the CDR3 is TGTGCCAGCAGTGATGCGGGCGAGCGGGGCCCCTACGAGCAGTACTTC. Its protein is CASSDAGERGPYEQYF.

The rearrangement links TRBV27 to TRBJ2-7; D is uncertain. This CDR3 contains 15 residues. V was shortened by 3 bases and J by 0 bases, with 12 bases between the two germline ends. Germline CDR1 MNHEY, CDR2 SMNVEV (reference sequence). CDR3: CASSFSRLFSYEQYF. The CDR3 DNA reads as TGTGCCAGCAGTTTTAGCCGGTTGTTCTCCTACGAGCAGTACTTC.

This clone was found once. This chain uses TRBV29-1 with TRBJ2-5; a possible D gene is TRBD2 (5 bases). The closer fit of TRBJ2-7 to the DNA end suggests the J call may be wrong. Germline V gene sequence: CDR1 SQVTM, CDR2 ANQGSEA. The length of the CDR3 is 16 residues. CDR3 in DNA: TGCAGCGTTCGTCGAGGGTACGGGCCATCTCGCTACGAGCAGTACTTC. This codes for CSVRRGYGPSRYEQYF.